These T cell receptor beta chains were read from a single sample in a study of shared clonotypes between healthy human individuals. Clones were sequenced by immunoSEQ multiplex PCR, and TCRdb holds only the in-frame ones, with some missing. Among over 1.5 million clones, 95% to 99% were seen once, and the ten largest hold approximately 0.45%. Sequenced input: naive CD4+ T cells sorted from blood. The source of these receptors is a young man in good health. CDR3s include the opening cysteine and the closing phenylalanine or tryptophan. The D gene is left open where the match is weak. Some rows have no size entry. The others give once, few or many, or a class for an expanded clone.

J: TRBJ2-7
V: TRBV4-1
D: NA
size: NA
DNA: TGCGCCAGCAGCGACAGGAGAACCTACGAGCAGTACTTC
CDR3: CASSDRRTYEQYF

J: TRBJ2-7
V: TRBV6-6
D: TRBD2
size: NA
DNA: TGTGCCAGCAGTTACGGTTCTAGCGGGCAGTACTTC
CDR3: CASSYGSSGQYF

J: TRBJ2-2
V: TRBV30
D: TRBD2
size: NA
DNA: TGTGCCTGGAGTGTAAAGTCTAGCGGGAGGGCGAACACCGGGGAGCTGTTTTTT
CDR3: CAWSVKSSGRANTGELFF

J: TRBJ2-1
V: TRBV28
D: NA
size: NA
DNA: TGTGCCAGCAGCCCAACAGAAACAACGTACAATGAGCAGTTCTTC
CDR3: CASSPTETTYNEQFF

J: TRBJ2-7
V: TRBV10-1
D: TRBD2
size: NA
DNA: TGCGCCAGCAGTGAGTCGATCATAAGCGGGATAGCCTACGAGCAGTACTTC
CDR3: CASSESIISGIAYEQYF

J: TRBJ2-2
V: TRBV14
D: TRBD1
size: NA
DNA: TGTGCCAGCAGCCTGAGAACAGGGGGGCCCGGGGAGCTGTTTTTT
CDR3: CASSLRTGGPGELFF

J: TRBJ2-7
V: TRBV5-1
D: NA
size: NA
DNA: TGCGCCAGCAAAGAGAACCTCGGCGGGACCTCCTACGAGCAGTACTTC
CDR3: CASKENLGGTSYEQYF

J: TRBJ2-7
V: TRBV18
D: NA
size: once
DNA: TGTGCCAGCTCGCAGCTTTCTTTTGGGGAAAAGGGGTACGAGCAGTACTTC
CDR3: CASSQLSFGEKGYEQYF

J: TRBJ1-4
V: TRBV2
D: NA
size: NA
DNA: TGTGCCATTGGGACAAGGGAAAAACTGTTTTTT
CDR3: CAIGTREKLFF

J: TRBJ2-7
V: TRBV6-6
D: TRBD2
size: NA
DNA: TGTGCCAGCGTCTCGCACCAGCGGGAAAGGGGTGAGCAGTACTTC
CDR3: CASVSHQRERGEQYF

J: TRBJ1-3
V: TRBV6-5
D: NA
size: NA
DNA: TGTGCCAGCATTGAGGGCAGGGGCGCCGGAAACACCATATATTTT
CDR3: CASIEGRGAGNTIYF

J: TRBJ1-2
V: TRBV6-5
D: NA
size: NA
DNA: TGTGCCAGCAGCCGTACGCAGGGGATGGGCTATGGCTACACCTTC
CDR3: CASSRTQGMGYGYTF

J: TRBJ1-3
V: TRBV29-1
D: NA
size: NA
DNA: TGCAGCGTTGGGGCAGTTGGAAACACCATATATTTT
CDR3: CSVGAVGNTIYF

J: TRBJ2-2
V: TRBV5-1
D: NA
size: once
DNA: TGCGCCAGCAGCTTGCGTTCCGGAACCGGGGAGCTGTTTTTT
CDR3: CASSLRSGTGELFF

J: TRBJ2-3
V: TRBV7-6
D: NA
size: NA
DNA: TGTGCCAGCAGCTTAGGGTCAGGAACAGATACGCAGTATTTT
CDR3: CASSLGSGTDTQYF

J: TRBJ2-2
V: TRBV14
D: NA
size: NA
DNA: TGTGCCAGCAGCCAAGATTATGGAGCGAACACCGGGGAGCTGTTTTTT
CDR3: CASSQDYGANTGELFF

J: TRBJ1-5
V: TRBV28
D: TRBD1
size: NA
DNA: TGTGCCAGCAGTTTCCTCGACAGGGACGATCAGCCCCAGCATTTT
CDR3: CASSFLDRDDQPQHF

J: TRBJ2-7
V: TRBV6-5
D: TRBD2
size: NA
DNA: TGTGCCAGCAGTTTAAAATTCCCGGGACTAGGCTACGAGCAGTACTTC
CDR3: CASSLKFPGLGYEQYF

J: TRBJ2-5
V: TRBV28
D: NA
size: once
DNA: TGTGCCAGCAGTATGGGTGGGGGGTTCATGGAGACCCAGTACTTC
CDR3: CASSMGGGFMETQYF

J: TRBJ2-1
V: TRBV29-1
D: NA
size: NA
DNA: TGCAGCGTTGGGCTAGCCAATGAGCAGTTCTTC
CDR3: CSVGLANEQFF

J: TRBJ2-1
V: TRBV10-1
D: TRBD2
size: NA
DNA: TGCGCCAGCAGTGCTGCTAGAACGGGACTAGCGGAGCTCAATGAGCAGTTCTTC
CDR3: CASSAARTGLAELNEQFF

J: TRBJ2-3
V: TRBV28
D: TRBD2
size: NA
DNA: TGTGCCATCCCCGGACCGGGAGGGCCCACAGATACGCAGTATTTT
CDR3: CAIPGPGGPTDTQYF

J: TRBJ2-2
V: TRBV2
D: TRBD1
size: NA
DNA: TGTGCCAGCAGGGGAGACAGGGGGCGTAGCGGGGAGCTGTTTTTT
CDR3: CASRGDRGRSGELFF

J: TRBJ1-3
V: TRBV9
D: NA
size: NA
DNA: TGTGCCAGCAGCGTTAAGGGAACTGGAAACACCATATATTTT
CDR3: CASSVKGTGNTIYF

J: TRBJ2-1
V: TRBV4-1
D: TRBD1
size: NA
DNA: TGCGCCAGCAGCCAAGAGAACAGGGGCGGCTACAATGAGCAGTTCTTC
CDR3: CASSQENRGGYNEQFF

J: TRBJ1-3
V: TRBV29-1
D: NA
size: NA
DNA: TGCAGCGTTGGACTAGGGCAGGGTGGAAACACCATATATTTT
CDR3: CSVGLGQGGNTIYF

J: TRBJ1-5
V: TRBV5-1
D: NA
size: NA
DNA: TGCGCCAGCAGCTCGGAGGACAGCCTACATCAGCCCCAGCATTTT
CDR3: CASSSEDSLHQPQHF

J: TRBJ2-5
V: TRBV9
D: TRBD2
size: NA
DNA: TGTGCCAGCAGCGTAGCGGAAGGGGACAGCCCGGGACTAGCGGGAGGGCCACGAGAGACCCAGTACTTC
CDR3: CASSVAEGDSPGLAGGPRETQYF

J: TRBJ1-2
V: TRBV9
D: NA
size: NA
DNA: TGTGCCAGCAGCGTAGGGTTTGGAGACATCGGCTACACCTTC
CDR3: CASSVGFGDIGYTF

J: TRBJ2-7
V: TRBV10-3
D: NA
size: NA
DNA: TGTGCCATCAGTGATCCCGGGACACTGGGGTTCTACGAGCAGTACTTC
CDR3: CAISDPGTLGFYEQYF

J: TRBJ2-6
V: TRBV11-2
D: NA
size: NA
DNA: TGTGCCAGCAGCGACCTATCGGGCAGCGGGGCCAACGTCCTGACTTTC
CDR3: CASSDLSGSGANVLTF

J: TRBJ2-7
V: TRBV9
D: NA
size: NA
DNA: TGTGCCAGCAGCGTCGGACGGGGAACCTACGAGCAGTACTTC
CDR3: CASSVGRGTYEQYF

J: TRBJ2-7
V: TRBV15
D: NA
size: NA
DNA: TGTGCCACCAGCAGAGGTACGGGGACCTACGAGCAGTACTTC
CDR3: CATSRGTGTYEQYF

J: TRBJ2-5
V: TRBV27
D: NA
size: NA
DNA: TGTGCCAGCAGCCCCCTAGCGGAGACCCAGTACTTC
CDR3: CASSPLAETQYF

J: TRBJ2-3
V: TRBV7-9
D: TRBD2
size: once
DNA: TGTGCCAGCAGCCCCCCACGCGGGAGGGAATTCACAGATACGCAGTATTTT
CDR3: CASSPPRGREFTDTQYF

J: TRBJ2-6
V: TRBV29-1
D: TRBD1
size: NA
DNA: TGCAGCGACGACAGGGAGACGAATGGCTCTGGGGCCAACGTCCTGACTTTC
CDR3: CSDDRETNGSGANVLTF

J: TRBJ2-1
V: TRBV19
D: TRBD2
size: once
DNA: TGTGCCAGTAGCTTACTAGCGGGGCCTTGGGCTTACAATGAGCAGTTCTTC
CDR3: CASSLLAGPWAYNEQFF

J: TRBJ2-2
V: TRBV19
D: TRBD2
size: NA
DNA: TGTGCCAGTAGTATTGGGACTAGATTTGAATCCGGGGAGCTGTTTTTT
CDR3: CASSIGTRFESGELFF

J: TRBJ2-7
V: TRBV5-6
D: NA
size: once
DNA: TGTGCCAGCAGCTTGTTCGGGACCGACGACGAGCAGTACTTC
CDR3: CASSLFGTDDEQYF

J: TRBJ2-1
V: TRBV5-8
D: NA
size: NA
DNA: TGTGCCAGCAGCTTTGAGGGGATAAGCTCCTACAATGAGCAGTTCTTC
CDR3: CASSFEGISSYNEQFF

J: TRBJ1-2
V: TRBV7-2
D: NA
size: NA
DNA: TGTGCCAGCAGCTTAGCCGACATTGGGGGGCTGCCGTTC
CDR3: CASSLADIGGLPF

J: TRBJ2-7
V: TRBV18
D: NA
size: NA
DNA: TGTGCCAGCTCACCCCTCCCACAACCGGGGTTAGGGGAGCAGTACTTC
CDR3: CASSPLPQPGLGEQYF

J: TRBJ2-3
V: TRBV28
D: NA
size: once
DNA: TGTGCCAGCAGTTTAACCAGCGGCGGCACAGATACGCAGTATTTT
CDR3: CASSLTSGGTDTQYF

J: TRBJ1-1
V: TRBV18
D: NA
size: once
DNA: TGTGCCAGCTCCTACGGTAGGACTGAAGCTTTCTTT
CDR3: CASSYGRTEAFF

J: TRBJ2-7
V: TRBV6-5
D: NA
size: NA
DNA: TGTGCCAGCAGTTACGACCCTCGGGGCTACGAGCAGTACTTC
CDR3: CASSYDPRGYEQYF

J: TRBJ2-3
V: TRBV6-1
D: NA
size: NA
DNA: TGTGCCAGCAGTGTAGCGCCTAGCACAGATACGCAGTATTTT
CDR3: CASSVAPSTDTQYF

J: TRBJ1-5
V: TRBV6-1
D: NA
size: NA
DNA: TGTGCCAGCAGTGAAGGACAGGAGGCTAATCAGCCCCAGCATTTT
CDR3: CASSEGQEANQPQHF

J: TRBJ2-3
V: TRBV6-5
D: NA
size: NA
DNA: TGTGCCAGCAGTACGGGGGCTACAGATACGCAGTATTTT
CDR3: CASSTGATDTQYF

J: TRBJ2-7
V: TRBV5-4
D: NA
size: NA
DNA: TGTGCCAGCAGCTTGAGCTCCGGGACAACTTACGAGCAGTACTTC
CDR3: CASSLSSGTTYEQYF

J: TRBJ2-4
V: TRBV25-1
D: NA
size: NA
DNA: TGTGCCAGCAGTCAAGCCTTAGCCAAAAACATTCAGTACTTC
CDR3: CASSQALAKNIQYF

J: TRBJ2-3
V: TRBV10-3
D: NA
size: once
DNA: TGTGCCATCAGTGTCGACATTCCTAACACAGATACGCAGTATTTT
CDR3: CAISVDIPNTDTQYF

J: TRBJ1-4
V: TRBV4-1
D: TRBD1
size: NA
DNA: TGCGCCAGCAGCCAAGGGGGACAGGGGGCTAATGAAAAACTGTTTTTT
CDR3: CASSQGGQGANEKLFF

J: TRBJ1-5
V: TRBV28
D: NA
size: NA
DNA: TGTGCCATCCAGGGACTGGGGCAGCCCCAGCATTTT
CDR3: CAIQGLGQPQHF

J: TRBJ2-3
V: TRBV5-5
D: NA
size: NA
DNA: TGTGCCAGCAGCTTGGGGGGAGCAGATACGCAGTATTTT
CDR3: CASSLGGADTQYF

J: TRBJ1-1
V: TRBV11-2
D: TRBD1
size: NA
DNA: TGTGCCAGCAGCTTAGCAAGGGGGGACAGGGGTTGGAACACTGAAGCTTTCTTT
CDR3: CASSLARGDRGWNTEAFF

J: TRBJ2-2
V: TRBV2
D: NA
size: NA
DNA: TGTGCCACCCTTGAGGGGGGAGGGCCGAACACCGGGGAGCTGTTTTTT
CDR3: CATLEGGGPNTGELFF

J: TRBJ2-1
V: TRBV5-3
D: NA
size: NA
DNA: TGTGCCAGAAGCCTACCCTCAGGGGTCAGCTCCTACAATGAGCAGTTCTTC
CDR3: CARSLPSGVSSYNEQFF

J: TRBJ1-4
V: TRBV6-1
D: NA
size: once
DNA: TGTGCCAGCAGACCTCAGGGGAGTAATGAAAAACTGTTTTTT
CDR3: CASRPQGSNEKLFF

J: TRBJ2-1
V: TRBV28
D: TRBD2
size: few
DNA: TGTGCCAGCAGTTTATTTGGGACTAGCAACAATGAGCAGTTCTTC
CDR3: CASSLFGTSNNEQFF

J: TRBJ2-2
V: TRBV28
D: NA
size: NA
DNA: TGTGCCACCAAGGGGGGGGCGAACACCGGGGAGCTGTTTTTT
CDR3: CATKGGANTGELFF